What follows are 23 T cell receptor beta chains derived from one specimen sequenced in a study of blood T cell repertoires in COVID-19. Some clones are missing from TCRdb's copy, which holds only in-frame ones; the method was immunoSEQ multiplex PCR. The sample shows about 74,000 clones, approximately 86% of them seen only once. Sequenced input: peripheral blood. These receptors were collected from an elderly woman with active or convalescent COVID-19.

The CDR3 loop reads CASRPGTPSPLHF. The CDR3 DNA follows: TGTGCCAGCAGACCCGGGACACCATCACCCCTCCACTTT. V and J are TRBV6-5 and TRBJ1-6, with a weak D call TRBD1 (6 bases). The CDR3 is 13 residues long. From germline, CDR1 is MNHEY and CDR2 SVGAGI. Trimming cost V 6 bases and J 10 bases, with 13 bases left between them.

The chain combines TRBV5-1 with TRBJ1-1; weak D call: TRBD1 (5 bases). The CDR3 covers 15 residues. The germline V gene encodes CDR1 SGHRS and CDR2 YFSETQ. V dropped 4 bases and J dropped 8 bases, with 21 bases sitting between them. CDR3 sequence: CASSPRVIRSSEAFF. In nucleotides, the CDR3 is TGCGCCAGCAGCCCCAGGGTTATCCGTTCTTCGGAAGCTTTCTTT.

This chain uses TRBV19 with TRBJ1-2, with TRBD1 identical over 10 bases. The CDR3 is made up of 12 amino acids. The V and J ends lost 10 bases and 7 bases, in that order; junction bases with no gene match: 6. Germline-derived CDR1 and CDR2 are LNHDA and SQIVND (reference sequence). CDR3: CAIRQGASGYTF. For the CDR3, the DNA is TGTGCCATAAGACAGGGGGCTAGTGGCTACACCTTC.

This chain uses TRBV13 with TRBJ2-7; 12 nucleotides align to TRBD2. The CDR3 runs to 15 residues. Trimming took 5 bases from V and 4 from J; bases not matched to a gene: 6. CDR1 is PRHDT, CDR2 FYEKMQ, per germline (reference sequence). CDR3 sequence: CASSPRLAGAYEQYF. For the CDR3, the DNA is TGTGCCAGCAGCCCCCGACTAGCGGGAGCTTACGAGCAGTACTTC.

The chain carries TRBV5-5 and TRBJ2-2, with a weak D call TRBD2 (5 bases). This CDR3 spans 15 amino acids. Germline values: CDR1 SGHKS, CDR2 YYEKEE (reference sequence). Trimming cost V 6 bases and J 5 bases, with 17 bases left between them. The CDR3 reads CASNPSGLGTGELFF. The CDR3 coding sequence is TGTGCCAGCAACCCCTCAGGACTGGGGACCGGGGAGCTGTTTTTT.

This clone was detected a few times. The gene calls are TRBV9 and TRBJ1-3; 7 nucleotides match TRBD1. The CDR3 runs to 15 residues. Germline V gives CDR1 SGDLS, CDR2 YYNGEE. V was pared by 3 bases and J by 7 bases, with 10 bases of the junction left unmatched. The CDR3 nucleotides read TGTGCCAGCAGCGCCCGGACAGGAGGAGCCAACACCATATATTTT. Translated: CASSARTGGANTIYF.

V usage is TRBV5-1 and J usage is TRBJ1-3; D may be TRBD1 (5 bases). V dropped 1 base and J dropped 4 bases, with 12 bases sitting between them. This CDR3 region has 15 residues. Germline CDR1 reads SGHRS; CDR2 reads YFSETQ. The CDR3 DNA reads TGCGCCAGCAGCTTGCGCGGGACTCACGGAAACACCATATATTTT. Translation: CASSLRGTHGNTIYF.

The chain is built from TRBV7-9 and TRBJ1-6; 7 bases are shared with TRBD1. Germline V gene data show CDR1 as SEHNR and CDR2 as FQNEAQ (reference sequence). The CDR3 has 16 residues. V dropped 5 bases and J dropped 7; count of bases not matched to a gene: 11. The CDR3 nucleotides read TGTGCCAGCAGCCGTCCTTCCGGGACAGCCAATTCACCCCTCCACTTT. As protein: CASSRPSGTANSPLHF.

This chain uses TRBV5-1 with TRBJ2-3; 13 bases are shared with TRBD2. This CDR3 region has 15 residues. J lost 7 bases, V lost 5 bases, and 7 bases had no gene match. Germline-derived CDR1 and CDR2 are SGHRS and YFSETQ. The CDR3 region is CASSTGTSGAYTQYF. Written as DNA, the CDR3 is TGCGCCAGCAGTACCGGGACTAGCGGGGCCTATACGCAGTATTTT.

The rearrangement links TRBV6-5 to TRBJ1-1, with 8 positions matching TRBD1. V dropped 6 bases and J dropped 5; count of bases not matched to a gene: 5. In germline, CDR1 is MNHEY, CDR2 SVGAGI. This CDR3 is built from 13 residues. This CDR3 is CASSGRGLTEAFF. The CDR3 DNA reads as TGTGCCAGCAGCGGCAGGGGGCTTACTGAAGCTTTCTTT.

The CDR3 reads CASSLDEGDGEKLFF. The CDR3 DNA reads TGTGCCAGCAGCTTAGATGAGGGGGACGGGGAAAAACTGTTTTTT. V gene TRBV7-8 combines with J gene TRBJ1-4, with a weak D call TRBD1 (6 bases). The CDR3 loop spans 15 amino acids. Trimming cost V 1 base and J 8 bases, with 14 bases left between them. CDR1 SGHVS and CDR2 FQNEAQ come from the germline V gene.

This chain connects TRBV5-4 to TRBJ2-7, with 7 bases lining up with TRBD1. Per germline, CDR1 SGHNT and CDR2 YYREEE (reference sequence). CDR3 length equals 16 residues. With V trimmed by 4 bases and J by 5 bases, 15 bases remained unmatched. DNA of the CDR3: TGTGCCAGCAGCAGGACCCTTGCGACAGGGCTCAACGAGCAGTACTTC. Translating gives CASSRTLATGLNEQYF. Full variable domain (remainder filled in from reference TRBV5-4 and TRBJ2-7): ETGVTQSPTHLIKTRGQQVTLRCSSQSGHNTVSWYQQALGQGPQFIFQYYREEENGRGNFPPRFSGLQFPNYSSELNVNALELDDSALYLCASSRTLATGLNEQYFGPGTRLTVT.

The CDR3 DNA sequence: TGTGCCAGCAGCCCTGGGACAGGGGGAAACACCATATATTTT. Translating it yields CASSPGTGGNTIYF. The chain employs TRBV7-2 and TRBJ1-3; 9 bases are shared with TRBD1. The germline V gene has CDR1 SGHTA and CDR2 FQGNSA. The CDR3 consists of 14 residues. With 5 bases clipped from V and 4 bases from J, the junction kept 3 bases outside the gene matches.

The gene calls are TRBV10-3 and TRBJ1-3; unclear D gene. CDR1 is ENHRY, CDR2 SYGVKD, per germline. Between the trimmed V and J ends, which lost 1 base and 0 bases, there was a span of 16 bases. The CDR3 has 18 amino acids. The CDR3, as DNA: TGTGCCATCAGTGAGTACGCGGGATCTTATAACTCTGGAAACACCATATATTTT. This encodes CAISEYAGSYNSGNTIYF.

The rearrangement uses TRBV2 and TRBJ2-2; weak D call: TRBD1 (5 bases). V was shortened by 6 bases and J by 1 base, with 9 bases between the two germline ends. The CDR3 sequence is 14 residues long. Germline values: CDR1 SNHLY, CDR2 FYNNEI. This CDR3 is CASSYGQNTGELFF. CDR3 nucleotides: TGTGCCAGCAGCTACGGACAGAACACCGGGGAGCTGTTTTTT.

The chain uses TRBV4-3 and TRBJ2-7, with D possibly being TRBD1 (6 bases). This CDR3 spans 15 amino acids. Germline loops: CDR1 LGHNA, CDR2 YSLEER. Trimming pared 3 bases from V and 5 bases from J, leaving 17 bases between. The CDR3 nucleotides are TGCGCCAGCAGCCAGGCAGGGGTCGGTGGCCACGAGCAGTACTTC. This gives the protein CASSQAGVGGHEQYF.

This clone was observed once. The CDR3, as DNA: TGTGCCAGCAGCTTGGTAGGGGTCCCCATCCAAGAGACCCAGTACTTC. This gives the protein CASSLVGVPIQETQYF. V gene TRBV5-4 combines with J gene TRBJ2-5, with D maybe TRBD1 (5 bases). Deletions cut 0 bases from V and 1 base from J, with 13 bases between. Germline values: CDR1 SGHNT, CDR2 YYREEE (reference sequence). This CDR3 contains 16 residues.

The V gene is TRBV4-1, the J gene TRBJ1-3; the D gene is possibly TRBD1 (6 bases). The germline CDR1 and CDR2 sequences are MGHRA and YSYEKL. The CDR3 spans 15 residues. Trimming cost V 2 bases and J 7 bases, with 15 bases left between them. The CDR3 DNA follows: TGCGCCAGCAGCCAACCTTCACAGGGCCGGAACACCATATATTTT. Its translation: CASSQPSQGRNTIYF.

The CDR3 protein is CASGLVRAEYYGYTF. Written as DNA, the CDR3 is TGTGCTAGTGGTTTGGTACGAGCGGAATACTATGGCTACACCTTC. The chain employs TRBV12-5 and TRBJ1-2, with D hard to call. There are 15 residues in the CDR3. Germline CDR1 is LGHNT and CDR2 is FRNRAP. The ends were cut back, 0 bases at V and 3 bases at J, with 11 bases in the middle.

This chain links TRBV5-1 with TRBJ2-4, with D possibly TRBD2 on 7 matching bases. Trimming took off 3 bases at V and 0 bases at J, with 16 bases between the two ends. Germline values: CDR1 SGHRS, CDR2 YFSETQ. The CDR3 is 17 amino acids. This chain's CDR3 is CASSSLGGERAKNIQYF. CDR3 DNA: TGCGCCAGCAGCTCCTTAGGGGGGGAAAGAGCCAAAAACATTCAGTACTTC. The variable domain in full, completed from reference TRBV5-1 and TRBJ2-4, reads KAGVTQTPRYLIKTRGQQVTLSCSPISGHRSVSWYQQTPGQGLQFLFEYFSETQRNKGNFPGRFSGRQFSNSRSEMNVSTLELGDSALYLCASSSLGGERAKNIQYFGAGTRLSVL.

The CDR3 sequence is CASSATSGSYNEQFF. CDR3 nucleotide sequence: TGTGCCAGCAGCGCAACTAGCGGGAGCTACAATGAGCAGTTCTTC. The rearrangement links TRBV9 to TRBJ2-1; 11 nucleotides agree with TRBD2. There are 15 residues in the CDR3. V gave up 3 bases and J gave up 3 bases; unmatched junction bases: 2. Germline assignment: CDR1 SGDLS and CDR2 YYNGEE.

This clone appeared once. The chain recombines TRBV29-1 with TRBJ2-2; 10 positions match TRBD2. There are 15 residues in the CDR3. The V gene's germline CDR1 is SQVTM and CDR2 ANQGSEA. V dropped 2 bases and J dropped 4; count of bases not matched to a gene: 4. The CDR3 here is CSVELAGAGTGELFF. The CDR3, as DNA: TGCAGCGTTGAACTAGCGGGAGCAGGCACCGGGGAGCTGTTTTTT.

This rearrangement joins TRBV9 to TRBJ2-5; D uncertain. V was clipped by 0 bases and J by 2 bases, with 11 bases between them. The CDR3 length is 15 residues. CDR1 and CDR2 from the germline V gene are SGDLS and YYNGEE. CDR3 nucleotides: TGTGCCAGCAGCGTAGTGGGTAGCTCTCAAGAGACCCAGTACTTC. This sequence encodes CASSVVGSSQETQYF.